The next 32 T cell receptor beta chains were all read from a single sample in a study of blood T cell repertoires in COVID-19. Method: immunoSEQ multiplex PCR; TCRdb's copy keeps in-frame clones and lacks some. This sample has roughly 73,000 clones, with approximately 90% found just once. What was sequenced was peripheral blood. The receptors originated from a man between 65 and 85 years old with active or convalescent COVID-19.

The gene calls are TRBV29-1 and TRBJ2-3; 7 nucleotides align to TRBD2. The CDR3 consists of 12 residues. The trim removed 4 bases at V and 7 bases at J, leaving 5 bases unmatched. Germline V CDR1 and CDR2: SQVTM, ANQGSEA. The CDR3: CSVGEGKNTQYF. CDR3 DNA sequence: TGCAGCGTTGGGGAGGGTAAAAATACGCAGTATTTT.

The CDR3 coding sequence is TGTGCCAGTAGTATCAAGGAGTACGTCTATGGCTACACCTTC. Translating gives CASSIKEYVYGYTF. The rearrangement links TRBV19 to TRBJ1-2; no reliable D call. The CDR3 spans 14 residues. Germline CDR1 is LNHDA and CDR2 is SQIVND (reference sequence). Between the trimmed V and J ends, which lost 3 bases and 4 bases, there was a span of 12 bases.

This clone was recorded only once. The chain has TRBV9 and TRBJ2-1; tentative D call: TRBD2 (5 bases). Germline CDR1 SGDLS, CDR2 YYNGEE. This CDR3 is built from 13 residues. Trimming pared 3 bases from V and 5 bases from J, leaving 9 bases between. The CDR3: CASSGGLDNEQFF. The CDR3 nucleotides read TGTGCCAGCAGCGGCGGGCTGGACAATGAGCAGTTCTTC.

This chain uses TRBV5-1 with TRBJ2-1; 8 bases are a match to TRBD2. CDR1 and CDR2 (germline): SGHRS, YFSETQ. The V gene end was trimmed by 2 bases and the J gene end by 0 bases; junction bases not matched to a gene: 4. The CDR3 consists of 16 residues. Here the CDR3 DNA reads TGCGCCAGCAGCTTCACGAGCGGGAGCTCCTACAATGAGCAGTTCTTC. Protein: CASSFTSGSSYNEQFF.

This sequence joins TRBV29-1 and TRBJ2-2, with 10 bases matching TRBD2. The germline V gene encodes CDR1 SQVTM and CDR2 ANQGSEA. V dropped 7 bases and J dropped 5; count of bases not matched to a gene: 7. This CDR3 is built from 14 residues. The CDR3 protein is CSATGLAVTGELFF. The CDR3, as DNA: TGCAGCGCCACCGGACTAGCGGTAACCGGGGAGCTGTTTTTT.

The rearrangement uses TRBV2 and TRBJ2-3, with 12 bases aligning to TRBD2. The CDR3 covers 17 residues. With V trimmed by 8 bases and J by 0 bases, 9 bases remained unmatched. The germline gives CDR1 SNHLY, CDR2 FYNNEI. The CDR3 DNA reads TGTGCCAGCTCGGGACTAGCGGGTCGATCTAGCACAGATACGCAGTATTTT. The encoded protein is CASSGLAGRSSTDTQYF.

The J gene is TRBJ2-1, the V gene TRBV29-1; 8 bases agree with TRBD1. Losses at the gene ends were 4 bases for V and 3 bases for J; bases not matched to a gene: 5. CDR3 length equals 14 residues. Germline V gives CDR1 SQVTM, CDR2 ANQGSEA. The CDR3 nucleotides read TGCAGCGTTGCAAGAACAGGGGGCTACAATGAGCAGTTCTTC. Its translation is CSVARTGGYNEQFF.

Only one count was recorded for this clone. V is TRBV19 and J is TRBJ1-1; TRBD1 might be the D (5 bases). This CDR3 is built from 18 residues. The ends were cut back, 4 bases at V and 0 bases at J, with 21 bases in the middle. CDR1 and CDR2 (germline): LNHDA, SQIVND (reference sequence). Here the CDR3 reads CASSRWTRNLNMNTEAFF. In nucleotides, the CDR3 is TGTGCCAGTAGTAGATGGACAAGGAACCTTAATATGAACACTGAAGCTTTCTTT.

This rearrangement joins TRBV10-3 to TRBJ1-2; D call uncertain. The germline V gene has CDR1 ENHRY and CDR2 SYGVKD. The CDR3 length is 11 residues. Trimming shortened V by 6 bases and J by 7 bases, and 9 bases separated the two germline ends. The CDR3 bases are TGTGCCATCAGCTCGGGATCTGGCTACACCTTC. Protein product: CAISSGSGYTF.

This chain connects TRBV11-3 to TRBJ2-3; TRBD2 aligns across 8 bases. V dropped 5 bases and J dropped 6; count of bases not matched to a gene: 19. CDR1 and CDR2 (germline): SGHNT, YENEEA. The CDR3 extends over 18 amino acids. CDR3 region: CASSAAAGTRGVGDTQYF. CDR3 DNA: TGTGCCAGCAGCGCGGCCGCCGGGACTAGAGGGGTCGGGGATACGCAGTATTTT.

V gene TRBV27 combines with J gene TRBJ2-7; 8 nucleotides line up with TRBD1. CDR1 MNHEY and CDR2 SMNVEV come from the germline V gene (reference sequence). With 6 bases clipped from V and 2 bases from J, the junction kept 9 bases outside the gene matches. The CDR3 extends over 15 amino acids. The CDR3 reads CASSPDRGRAYEQYF. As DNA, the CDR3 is TGTGCCAGCAGCCCCGACAGGGGCCGAGCCTACGAGCAGTACTTC.

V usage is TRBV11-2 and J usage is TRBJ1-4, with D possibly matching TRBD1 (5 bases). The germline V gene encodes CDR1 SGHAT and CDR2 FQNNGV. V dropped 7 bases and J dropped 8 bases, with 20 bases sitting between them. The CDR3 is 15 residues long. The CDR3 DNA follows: TGTGCCAGCAACAACCAAATGGGGGGTGGGGAAAAACTGTTTTTT. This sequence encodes CASNNQMGGGEKLFF.

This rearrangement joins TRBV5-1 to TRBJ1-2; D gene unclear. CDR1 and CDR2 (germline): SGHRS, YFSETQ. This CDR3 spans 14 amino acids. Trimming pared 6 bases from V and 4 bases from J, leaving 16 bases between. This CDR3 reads CASTGGVLGYGYTF. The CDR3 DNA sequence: TGCGCCAGCACCGGCGGGGTTCTGGGCTATGGCTACACCTTC. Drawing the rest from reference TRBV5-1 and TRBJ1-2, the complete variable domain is KAGVTQTPRYLIKTRGQQVTLSCSPISGHRSVSWYQQTPGQGLQFLFEYFSETQRNKGNFPGRFSGRQFSNSRSEMNVSTLELGDSALYLCASTGGVLGYGYTFGSGTRLTVV.

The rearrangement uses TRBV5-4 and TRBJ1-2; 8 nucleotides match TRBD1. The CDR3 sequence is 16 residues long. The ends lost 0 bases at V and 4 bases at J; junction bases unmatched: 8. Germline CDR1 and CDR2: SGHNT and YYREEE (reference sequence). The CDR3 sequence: CASSLAKDREGYGYTF. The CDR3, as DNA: TGTGCCAGCAGCTTGGCGAAGGACAGGGAAGGCTATGGCTACACCTTC.

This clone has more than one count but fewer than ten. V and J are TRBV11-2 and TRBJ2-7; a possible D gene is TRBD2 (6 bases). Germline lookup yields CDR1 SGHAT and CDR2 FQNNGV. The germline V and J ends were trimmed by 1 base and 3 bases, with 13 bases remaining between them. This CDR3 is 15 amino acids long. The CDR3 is CASSLGYRGSYEQYF. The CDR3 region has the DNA TGTGCCAGCAGCTTAGGTTACCGGGGGAGCTACGAGCAGTACTTC.

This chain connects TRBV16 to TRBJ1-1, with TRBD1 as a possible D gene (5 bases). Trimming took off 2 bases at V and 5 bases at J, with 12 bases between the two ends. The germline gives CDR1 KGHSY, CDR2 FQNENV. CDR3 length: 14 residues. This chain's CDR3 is CASSQPGAGTEAFF. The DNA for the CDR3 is TGTGCCAGCAGCCAACCCGGGGCGGGGACTGAAGCTTTCTTT.

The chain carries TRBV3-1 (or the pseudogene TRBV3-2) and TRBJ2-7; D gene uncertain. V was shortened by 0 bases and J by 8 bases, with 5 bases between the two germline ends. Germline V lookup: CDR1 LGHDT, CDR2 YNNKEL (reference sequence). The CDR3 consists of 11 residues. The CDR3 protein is CASSQESKQYF. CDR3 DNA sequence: TGTGCCAGCAGCCAAGAGTCCAAGCAGTACTTC.

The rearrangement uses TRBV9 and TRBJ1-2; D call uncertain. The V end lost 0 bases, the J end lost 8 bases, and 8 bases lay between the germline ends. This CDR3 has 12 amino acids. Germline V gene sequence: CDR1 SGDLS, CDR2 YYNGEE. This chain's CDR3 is CASSVGTLGYTF. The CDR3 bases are TGTGCCAGCAGCGTAGGGACTCTCGGCTACACCTTC.

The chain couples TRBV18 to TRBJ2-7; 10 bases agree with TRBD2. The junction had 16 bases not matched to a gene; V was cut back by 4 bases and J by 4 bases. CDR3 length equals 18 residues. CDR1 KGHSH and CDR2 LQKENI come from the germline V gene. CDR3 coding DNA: TGTGCCAGCTCACGGACTCCGGGACTAGCGCCCTCCATTTACGAGCAGTACTTC. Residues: CASSRTPGLAPSIYEQYF.

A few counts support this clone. The DNA for the CDR3 is TGTGCCATCAGCCCACAGGGGGGGACCTACGAGCAGTACTTC. Residues: CAISPQGGTYEQYF. This chain uses TRBV10-3 with TRBJ2-7; D might be TRBD1 (8 bases). The CDR3 has 14 residues. With 6 bases removed from V and 2 bases from J, the gap between germline ends came to 14 bases. CDR1 ENHRY and CDR2 SYGVKD come from the germline V gene.

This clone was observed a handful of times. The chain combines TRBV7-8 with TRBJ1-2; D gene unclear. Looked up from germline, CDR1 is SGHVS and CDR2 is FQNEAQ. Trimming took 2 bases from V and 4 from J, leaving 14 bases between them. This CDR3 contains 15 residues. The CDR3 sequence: CASSLLTQALYGYTF. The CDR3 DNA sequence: TGTGCCAGCAGCTTATTAACGCAGGCCCTCTATGGCTACACCTTC.

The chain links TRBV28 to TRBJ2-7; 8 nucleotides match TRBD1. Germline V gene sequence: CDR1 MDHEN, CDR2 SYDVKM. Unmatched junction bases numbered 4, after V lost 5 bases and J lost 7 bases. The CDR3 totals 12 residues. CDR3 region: CASSIRDREQYF. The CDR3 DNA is TGTGCCAGCAGTATTCGGGACAGGGAGCAGTACTTC.

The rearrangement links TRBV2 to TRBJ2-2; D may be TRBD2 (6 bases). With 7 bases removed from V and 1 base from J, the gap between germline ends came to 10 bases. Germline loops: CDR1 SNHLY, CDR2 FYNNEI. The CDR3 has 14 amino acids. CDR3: CASKGLQNTGELFF. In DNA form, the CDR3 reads TGTGCCAGCAAGGGACTGCAGAACACCGGGGAGCTGTTTTTT.

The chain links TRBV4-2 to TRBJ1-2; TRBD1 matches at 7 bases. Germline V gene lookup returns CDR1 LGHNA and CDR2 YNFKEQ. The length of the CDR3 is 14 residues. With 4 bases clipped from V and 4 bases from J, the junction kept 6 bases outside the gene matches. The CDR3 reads CASSPPGQPYGYTF. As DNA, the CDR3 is TGTGCCAGCAGCCCACCGGGACAGCCCTATGGCTACACCTTC.

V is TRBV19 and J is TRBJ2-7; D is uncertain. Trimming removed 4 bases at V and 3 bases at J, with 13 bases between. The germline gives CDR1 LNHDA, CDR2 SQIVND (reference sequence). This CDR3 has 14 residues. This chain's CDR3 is CASSTWAVRYEQYF. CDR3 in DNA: TGTGCCAGTAGTACTTGGGCAGTCCGCTACGAGCAGTACTTC.

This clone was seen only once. The CDR3 spells CASSQIRLAGVDEQFF. The DNA of the CDR3 is TGTGCCAGCAGCCAAATCCGACTAGCGGGAGTCGATGAGCAGTTCTTC. This chain links TRBV3-1 (or the pseudogene TRBV3-2) with TRBJ2-1; the match to TRBD2 covers 12 bases. Per germline, CDR1 LGHDT and CDR2 YNNKEL (reference sequence). After removal of 2 bases from V and 8 bases from J, the junction contained 7 bases not matched to a gene. The CDR3 contains 16 residues.

The DNA of the CDR3 is TGTGCCAGCAGCAGAACTAGCGACACTGAAGCTTTCTTT. As protein: CASSRTSDTEAFF. The J gene is TRBJ1-1, the V gene TRBV7-6; no firm D call. The CDR3 consists of 13 residues. V gave up 5 bases and J gave up 3 bases, with 10 bases separating them. Germline-derived CDR1 and CDR2 are SGHVS and FNYEAQ. Complete variable domain (other parts from reference TRBV7-6 and TRBJ1-1): GAGVSQSPRYKVTKRGQDVALRCDPISGHVSLYWYRQALGQGPEFLTYFNYEAQQDKSGLPNDRFSAERPEGSISTLTIQRTEQRDSAMYRCASSRTSDTEAFFGQGTRLTVV.

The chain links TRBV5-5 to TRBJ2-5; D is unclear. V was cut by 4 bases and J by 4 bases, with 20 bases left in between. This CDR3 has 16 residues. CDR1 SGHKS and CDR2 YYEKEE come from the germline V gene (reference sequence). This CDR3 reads CASSPDASVGSETQYF. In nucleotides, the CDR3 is TGTGCCAGCAGCCCGGATGCCTCGGTCGGGTCAGAGACCCAGTACTTC.

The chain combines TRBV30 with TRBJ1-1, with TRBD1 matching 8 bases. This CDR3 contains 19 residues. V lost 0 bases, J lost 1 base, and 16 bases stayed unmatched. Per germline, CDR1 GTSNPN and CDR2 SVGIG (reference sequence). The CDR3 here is CAWSVSPDRGLPRNTEAFF. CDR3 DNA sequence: TGTGCCTGGAGTGTAAGCCCAGACAGGGGCTTGCCTCGGAACACTGAAGCTTTCTTT.

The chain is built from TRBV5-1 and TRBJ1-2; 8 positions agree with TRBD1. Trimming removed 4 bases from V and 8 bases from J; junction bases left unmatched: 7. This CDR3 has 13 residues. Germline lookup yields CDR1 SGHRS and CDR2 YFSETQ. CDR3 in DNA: TGCGCCAGCAGCCAGACAGGGGTATGGGGCTACACCTTC. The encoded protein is CASSQTGVWGYTF.

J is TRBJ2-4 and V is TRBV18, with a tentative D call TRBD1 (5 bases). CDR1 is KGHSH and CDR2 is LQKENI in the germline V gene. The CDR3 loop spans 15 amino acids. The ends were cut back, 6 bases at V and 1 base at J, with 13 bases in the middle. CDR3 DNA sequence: TGTGCCAGCTCCCCCCAGGGATGGGCCAAAAACATTCAGTACTTC. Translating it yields CASSPQGWAKNIQYF.

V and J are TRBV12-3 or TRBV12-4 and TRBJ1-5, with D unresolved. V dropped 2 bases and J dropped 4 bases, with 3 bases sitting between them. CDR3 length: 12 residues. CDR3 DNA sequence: TGTGCCAGCAGTTTACTAAATCAGCCCCAGCATTTT. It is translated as CASSLLNQPQHF.